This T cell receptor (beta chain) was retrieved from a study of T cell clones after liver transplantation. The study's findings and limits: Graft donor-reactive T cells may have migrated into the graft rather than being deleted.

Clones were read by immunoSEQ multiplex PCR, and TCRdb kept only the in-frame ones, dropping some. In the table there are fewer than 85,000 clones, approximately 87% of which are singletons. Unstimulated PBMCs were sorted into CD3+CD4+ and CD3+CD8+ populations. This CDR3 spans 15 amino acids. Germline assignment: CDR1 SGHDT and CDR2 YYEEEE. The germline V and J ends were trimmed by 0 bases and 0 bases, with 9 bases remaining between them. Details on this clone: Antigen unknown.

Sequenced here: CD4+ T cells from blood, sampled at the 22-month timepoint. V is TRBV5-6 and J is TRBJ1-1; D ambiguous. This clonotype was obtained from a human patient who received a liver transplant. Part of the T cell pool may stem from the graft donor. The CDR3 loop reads CASSLAADMNTEAFF. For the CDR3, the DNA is TGTGCCAGCAGCTTGGCTGCGGATATGAACACTGAAGCTTTCTTT.